A selection of T cell receptor beta chains follows, all from one sample in a study of OX40 agonist ivuxolimab in advanced cancers. Profiling relied on immunoSEQ multiplex PCR, and the TCRdb table lists in-frame clones only, not all of them. The repertoire holds about 53,000 clones, with 80% to 90% as singletons. The specimen was CD4+ or CD8+ T cells sorted from blood, collected in a trial of the OX40 agonist ivuxolimab. The receptor source for this set is an adult with an advanced solid tumor such as melanoma, head and neck, liver or kidney cancer. CDR3s include the opening cysteine and the closing phenylalanine or tryptophan. D genes are given only for firm matches. Size values are once, few and many counts, or a class for expanded clones, and some rows have none.

CDR3nt	CDR3aa	d_gene	j_gene	abundance	v_gene
TGTGCCAGCAGCTTACTGTCTAGCGGTCAGTACAATGAGCAGTTCTTC	CASSLLSSGQYNEQFF	TRBD2	TRBJ2-1	.	TRBV7-2
TGTGCCAGCGGGACGAAGCAGTTCTTC	CASGTKQFF	.	TRBJ2-1	.	TRBV2
TGTGCCAGCAGCGCAACAGGGAGAGGGACCTACAATGAGCAGTTCTTC	CASSATGRGTYNEQFF	.	TRBJ2-1	.	TRBV5-6
TGTGCCAGCAGCTTAAAGAGTATGAACAATCAGCCCCAGCATTTT	CASSLKSMNNQPQHF	.	TRBJ1-5	.	TRBV7-2
TGTGCCAGCAGTAAGGCACGGGACCGACACTTCTATGGCTACACCTTC	CASSKARDRHFYGYTF	.	TRBJ1-2	.	TRBV28
TGTGCCAGTAGTATAGGGGCGACAGGGGCGGATTCACCCCTCCACTTT	CASSIGATGADSPLHF	TRBD1	TRBJ1-6	.	TRBV19
TGTGCCAGCAGCTTAGGCCGGACAGGACCTAAGGTTCAGTACTTC	CASSLGRTGPKVQYF	TRBD1	TRBJ2-4	.	TRBV7-9
TGTGCCAGCGGGAGGGGACTAGCGGGCACGGAGACCCAGTACTTC	CASGRGLAGTETQYF	TRBD2	TRBJ2-5	.	TRBV28
TGTGCCAGCAGCCCAATGACTAGCGACCCCGGGGAGCTGTTTTTT	CASSPMTSDPGELFF	TRBD2	TRBJ2-2	.	TRBV7-2
TGTGCCAGCAGGGGGGACAGGGCCTATGGCTACACCTTC	CASRGDRAYGYTF	TRBD1	TRBJ1-2	.	TRBV28
TGTGCCAGCAGCTTGGTGTCAGGGGCCAACACTGAAGCTTTCTTT	CASSLVSGANTEAFF	.	TRBJ1-1	.	TRBV5-4
TGTGCCAGCAGCTTGGGTAATAGTGGAAAAGAGACCCAGTACTTC	CASSLGNSGKETQYF	.	TRBJ2-5	.	TRBV7-2
TGTGCCAGCAGCTTAACTAGCTCCTACAATGAGCAGTTCTTC	CASSLTSSYNEQFF	.	TRBJ2-1	.	TRBV7-9
TGCGCCAGCAGCTGGGCGGCGGGGAACACAGATACGCAGTATTTT	CASSWAAGNTDTQYF	.	TRBJ2-3	.	TRBV5-1
TGCGCCAGCAGCTTGCGTATGGATAACACTGAAGCTTTCTTT	CASSLRMDNTEAFF	.	TRBJ1-1	.	TRBV5-1
TGTGCCAGCTCACCCCTCGTTGCAACTAATGAAAAACTGTTTTTT	CASSPLVATNEKLFF	.	TRBJ1-4	.	TRBV18
TGTGCCAGCAGTGACCCTAGGGCGGGAAACACTGAAGCTTTCTTT	CASSDPRAGNTEAFF	.	TRBJ1-1	.	TRBV28
TGTGCCTGGAGTGTACCAGGGGGTCGGTACGAGCAGTACTTC	CAWSVPGGRYEQYF	TRBD1	TRBJ2-7	.	TRBV30
TGTGCCAGCAGCCTGACAGGGTATGGCTACACCTTC	CASSLTGYGYTF	TRBD1	TRBJ1-2	few	TRBV6-1
TGTGCCAGCAGCATGACGTGGATAGGGGAGACCCAGTACTTC	CASSMTWIGETQYF	.	TRBJ2-5	.	TRBV11-2
TGTGCCAGCAGCCAGGGTCGGTACACCGGGGAGCTGTTTTTT	CASSQGRYTGELFF	.	TRBJ2-2	.	TRBV14
TGTGCCAGCTCACGCCAGGGGATTAACACTGAAGCTTTCTTT	CASSRQGINTEAFF	.	TRBJ1-1	few	TRBV18
TGTGCCAGCCAGCGGGAGGGCCCCAAAACGAACACCGGGGAGCTGTTTTTT	CASQREGPKTNTGELFF	TRBD2	TRBJ2-2	.	TRBV28
TGTGCCAGCAGTGAAGGCGCCGCTGGCTACACCTTC	CASSEGAAGYTF	.	TRBJ1-2	.	TRBV6-1
TGTGCCACAAATGTGGGGGAACTCAACTCTAGGAATGAGCAGTTCTTC	CATNVGELNSRNEQFF	.	TRBJ2-1	.	TRBV15
TGTGCCAGCTCACCACCGGGACAGGGGGCTTACGAGCAGTACTTC	CASSPPGQGAYEQYF	TRBD1	TRBJ2-7	.	TRBV18
TGTGCCAGCAGCTTACAGGGGGCCTTGGGGGAGCAGTACTTC	CASSLQGALGEQYF	TRBD1	TRBJ2-7	.	TRBV7-2
TGTGCCAGCAACATGGGACAGGGGCGCGATGGCTACACCTTC	CASNMGQGRDGYTF	TRBD1	TRBJ1-2	.	TRBV6-6
TGTGCCAGCAGCCCCCCCCAAGAGACCCAGTACTTC	CASSPPQETQYF	.	TRBJ2-5	.	TRBV11-2
TGTGCCAGCAGCGGAGGACCGGGACTCCTCAGCTACGAGCAGTACTTC	CASSGGPGLLSYEQYF	.	TRBJ2-7	.	TRBV5-4
TGCGCCAGCAGCCAAGTCATGGGGACAGGGCTTAGCAATCAGCCCCAGCATTTT	CASSQVMGTGLSNQPQHF	TRBD1	TRBJ1-5	.	TRBV4-1
TGCAGTGTAGACGAGAACACTGAAGCTTTCTTT	CSVDENTEAFF	.	TRBJ1-1	.	TRBV20-1
TGCAGCGTTGCAGGGGTTACAACTAATGAAAAACTGTTTTTT	CSVAGVTTNEKLFF	.	TRBJ1-4	.	TRBV29-1
TGTGCCAGCCGGCAGGGAACTTGGTATGGCTACACCTTC	CASRQGTWYGYTF	.	TRBJ1-2	.	TRBV5-4
TGTGCCAGCAGTGAGCTAAACCACGAAGCGCCCCAGCATTTT	CASSELNHEAPQHF	.	TRBJ1-5	.	TRBV6-1
TGTGCCAGCAGCCGTGGGGTTAACAGGTTTTGGAACACTGAAGCTTTCTTT	CASSRGVNRFWNTEAFF	.	TRBJ1-1	.	TRBV27
TGCGCCAGCAGCCAAGGCGCGTTCTCTTCCTCTGGGGCCAACGTCCTGACTTTC	CASSQGAFSSSGANVLTF	.	TRBJ2-6	.	TRBV4-1
TGTGCCAGCAGCTTCGGACAGTACGAGCAGTACTTC	CASSFGQYEQYF	.	TRBJ2-7	.	TRBV5-6
TGTGCCAGCAGTTCTTCTTACACTGAAGCTTTCTTT	CASSSSYTEAFF	.	TRBJ1-1	.	TRBV6-5
TGCGCCAGCAGCCGCGAAGGACTAGTAGGGGAGACCCAGTACTTC	CASSREGLVGETQYF	TRBD2	TRBJ2-5	.	TRBV4-1
TGTGCCAGCAGTTTTCGGGACGCGAATCAGCCCCAGCATTTT	CASSFRDANQPQHF	.	TRBJ1-5	.	TRBV28
TGCGCCAGCAGCCAAGTCAGCGCAGCCGGAAACACCATATATTTT	CASSQVSAAGNTIYF	.	TRBJ1-3	.	TRBV4-3
TGTGCCAGCTCCGCCGGGACAGGGGGCCATGAAAAACTGTTTTTT	CASSAGTGGHEKLFF	TRBD1	TRBJ1-4	.	TRBV18
TGTGCCAGCAGTACACCGATGAACACTGAAGCTTTCTTT	CASSTPMNTEAFF	.	TRBJ1-1	once	TRBV6-5
TGTGCCAGCAGCCAAGTGGGAGAGACCCAGTACTTC	CASSQVGETQYF	.	TRBJ2-5	.	TRBV14
TGTGCCAGCAACGGACAGGGACCATCGGGCTCACCCCTCCACTTT	CASNGQGPSGSPLHF	TRBD1	TRBJ1-6	.	TRBV5-6
TGTGCCAGCAGCGTAAGCGAGCAGTACTTC	CASSVSEQYF	.	TRBJ2-7	.	TRBV9